This TCR beta chain is drawn from a study of T-cell reconstitution after alpha-beta-depleted transplantation in children. Unique molecular identifiers were used in preparing the TCRbeta library. TCRdb processed the PCR reads anew with MiXCR; each CDR3 protein has one entry. The sample has around 500,000 distinct CDR3 sequences; approximately 12% are singletons. This clonotype is a singleton in its sample. Trimming shortened V by 2 bases and J by 7 bases, and 13 bases separated the two germline ends. Germline V gene sequence: CDR1 SGDLS, CDR2 YYNGEE. The CDR3 runs to 14 residues. The V gene is TRBV9, the J gene TRBJ2-4; TRBD2 is a possible D gene (5 bases). This receptor was identified in a human donor who donated a stem cell graft to a child with combined immunodeficiency. Sequenced material: PBMCs from the stem cell graft donor, taken from the stem cell graft. CDR3 sequence (DNA): TGTGCCAGCAGCGTCTGGGGAGACACGAACATTCAGTACTTC. Its protein is CASSVWGDTNIQYF.